The 24 T cell receptor beta chains reported below all come from one sample, sequenced in a study of radiotherapy plus CTLA-4 blockade in lung cancer. The data were produced by immunoSEQ multiplex PCR, yet TCRdb's version contains in-frame clones alone and is incomplete. The repertoire holds 65,000 to 90,000 clones, with more than 75% as singletons. The material was peripheral blood, obtained from a patient treated with radiotherapy plus ipilimumab. All receptors come from a human donor with non-small cell lung cancer that progressed on radiotherapy plus ipilimumab.

The chain joins TRBV19 to TRBJ2-7; the match to TRBD1 covers 7 bases. The trim removed 6 bases at V and 9 bases at J, leaving 8 bases unmatched. Germline CDR1 LNHDA, CDR2 SQIVND (reference sequence). CDR3 length: 12 amino acids. CDR3 sequence (DNA): TGTGCCAGTAGCCCGACAGGGAGTTGGCAGTACGTC. Protein sequence: CASSPTGSWQYV.

This chain connects TRBV6-1 to TRBJ1-1; the match to TRBD1 covers 7 bases. Germline lookup yields CDR1 MNHNS and CDR2 SASEGT. Trimming removed 3 bases from V and 11 bases from J; junction bases left unmatched: 15. The CDR3 loop spans 15 amino acids. In DNA, the CDR3 is TGTGCCAGCAGTGACTCAGGGTTTTCTCCCAGGGGGGCTTTCTTT. As protein: CASSDSGFSPRGAFF.

The chain combines TRBV20-1 with TRBJ2-1; D gene unclear. The CDR3 has 10 amino acids. Trimming left V 1 base short and J 6 bases short, with 1 base between. The germline gives CDR1 DFQATT, CDR2 SNEGSKA (reference sequence). The CDR3 loop reads CSARANEQFF. The CDR3 nucleotides read TGCAGTGCTAGAGCCAATGAGCAGTTCTTC.

This chain links TRBV19 with TRBJ1-5; tentatively, D is TRBD1 (5 bases). CDR3 size: 12 residues. Trimming shortened V by 4 bases and J by 7 bases, and 8 bases separated the two germline ends. In germline, CDR1 is LNHDA, CDR2 SQIVND (reference sequence). CDR3 loop: CASSRGEQPQHF. DNA of the CDR3: TGTGCCAGTAGTAGGGGGGAACAGCCCCAGCATTTT.

This chain joins TRBV7-2 and TRBJ1-2; the D is unclear. V gave up 5 bases and J gave up 7 bases, with 11 bases separating them. The germline gives CDR1 SGHTA, CDR2 FQGNSA. CDR3 size: 12 residues. Here the CDR3 reads CASSPPEPGYTF. The CDR3 DNA sequence: TGTGCCAGCAGCCCCCCCGAGCCTGGCTACACCTTC. The variable domain in full, with the rest retrieved from reference TRBV7-2 and TRBJ1-2, is GAGVSQSPSNKVTEKGKDVELRCDPISGHTALYWYRQSLGQGLEFLIYFQGNSAPDKSGLPSDRFSAERTGGSVSTLTIQRTQQEDSAVYLCASSPPEPGYTFGSGTRLTVV.

This clone came up a few times. CDR3 sequence reads: CASSWTGYTDTQYF. The CDR3 DNA is TGTGCCAGCAGTTGGACTGGTTACACAGATACGCAGTATTTT. The chain has TRBV28 and TRBJ2-3; a possible D gene is TRBD2 (5 bases). The length of the CDR3 is 14 residues. The ends were cut back, 4 bases at V and 2 bases at J, with 10 bases in the middle. Germline V CDR1 and CDR2: MDHEN, SYDVKM.

CDR3 coding DNA: TGTGCCAGCAGCCTGTGGGGCAGGGGCATCCAGCCCCAGCATTTT. Protein product: CASSLWGRGIQPQHF. The gene calls are TRBV7-2 and TRBJ1-5; maybe TRBD1 (6 bases). This CDR3 has 15 amino acids. Germline V CDR1 and CDR2: SGHTA, FQGNSA. Trimming cost V 5 bases and J 7 bases, with 18 bases left between them.

CDR3 DNA sequence: TGCGCCAGCAGCAGAGGACAGGGGTGGGAGAATGATAGGAATGAGCAGTTCTTC. Encoded protein: CASSRGQGWENDRNEQFF. J is TRBJ2-1 and V is TRBV5-1, with 9 bases that match TRBD1. Losses at the gene ends were 4 bases for V and 7 bases for J; bases not matched to a gene: 18. CDR3 size: 18 residues. Germline loops: CDR1 SGHRS, CDR2 YFSETQ.

The chain combines TRBV27 with TRBJ2-5; a possible D gene is TRBD2 (7 bases). The germline CDR1 and CDR2 sequences are MNHEY and SMNVEV (reference sequence). This CDR3 contains 16 residues. V lost 2 bases and J 4 bases, leaving 17 bases between the germline ends. In nucleotides, the CDR3 is TGTGCCAGCAGTTTAATGTCTAGCGGAGGGGGAGAGACCCAGTACTTC. Its protein product is CASSLMSSGGGETQYF.

The chain employs TRBV2 and TRBJ1-2; D is undetermined. The CDR3 sequence is 12 residues long. Germline loops: CDR1 SNHLY, CDR2 FYNNEI. The germline V and J ends were trimmed by 7 bases and 4 bases, with 10 bases remaining between them. CDR3 sequence reads: CASISGFYGYTF. CDR3 coding DNA: TGTGCCAGCATTTCAGGATTCTATGGCTACACCTTC. The full variable domain, in which reference TRBV2 and TRBJ1-2 provide the parts outside the CDR3, is EPEVTQTPSHQVTQMGQEVILRCVPISNHLYFYWYRQILGQKVEFLVSFYNNEISEKSEIFDDQFSVERPDGSNFTLKIRSTKLEDSAMYFCASISGFYGYTFGSGTRLTVV.

This rearrangement joins TRBV27 to TRBJ1-1; D is unresolved. The CDR3 is made up of 14 amino acids. V dropped 6 bases and J dropped 5 bases, with 16 bases sitting between them. The germline V gene has CDR1 MNHEY and CDR2 SMNVEV (reference sequence). CDR3 protein: CASRPWGAWTEAFF. The DNA for the CDR3 is TGTGCCAGCAGACCGTGGGGAGCGTGGACTGAAGCTTTCTTT.

The chain employs TRBV7-8 and TRBJ1-2; D call uncertain. Germline CDR1 is SGHVS and CDR2 is FQNEAQ. With 0 bases removed from V and 2 bases from J, the gap between germline ends came to 7 bases. CDR3 length: 14 residues. The CDR3 loop is CASSLAAGNYGYTF. The CDR3 DNA reads as TGTGCCAGCAGCTTAGCGGCAGGCAACTATGGCTACACCTTC. The complete variable domain, with remaining parts taken from reference TRBV7-8 and TRBJ1-2, reads GAGVSQSPRYKVAKRGQDVALRCDPISGHVSLFWYQQALGQGPEFLTYFQNEAQLDKSGLPSDRFFAERPEGSVSTLKIQRTQQEDSAVYLCASSLAAGNYGYTFGSGTRLTVV.

J is TRBJ2-7 and V is TRBV7-2; 7 nucleotides line up with TRBD2. Trimming cost V 5 bases and J 0 bases; bases outside gene matches: 7. This CDR3 is 15 amino acids long. The V gene's germline CDR1 is SGHTA and CDR2 FQGNSA. CDR3 in amino acids: CASSRGLGSSYEQYF. The CDR3 DNA reads as TGTGCCAGCAGCCGAGGACTAGGCTCCTCCTACGAGCAGTACTTC. The variable domain in full, with the rest retrieved from reference TRBV7-2 and TRBJ2-7, is GAGVSQSPSNKVTEKGKDVELRCDPISGHTALYWYRQSLGQGLEFLIYFQGNSAPDKSGLPSDRFSAERTGGSVSTLTIQRTQQEDSAVYLCASSRGLGSSYEQYFGPGTRLTVT.

CDR3 nucleotide sequence: TGTGCCAGCAGCGTGGGACAGAACTTGAACACTGAAGCTTTCTTT. It codes for CASSVGQNLNTEAFF. V is TRBV7-9 and J is TRBJ1-1, with 7 bases aligning to TRBD1. Germline values: CDR1 SEHNR, CDR2 FQNEAQ (reference sequence). The V and J ends lost 5 bases and 0 bases, in that order; junction bases with no gene match: 6. The CDR3 totals 15 residues.

The chain recombines TRBV29-1 with TRBJ2-2; no clear D gene. Trimming cost V 5 bases and J 1 base, with 14 bases left between them. The CDR3 contains 15 residues. Germline lookup yields CDR1 SQVTM and CDR2 ANQGSEA. The CDR3 bases are TGCAGCGTTCGGGCCCCACGAAAGAACACCGGGGAGCTGTTTTTT. Its protein product is CSVRAPRKNTGELFF.

This clone was recorded a few times. The V call is TRBV7-9, the J call TRBJ1-4; 10 bases are shared with TRBD1. The CDR3 totals 15 residues. The ends lost 5 bases at V and 5 bases at J; junction bases unmatched: 5. Germline V lookup: CDR1 SEHNR, CDR2 FQNEAQ (reference sequence). The CDR3 bases are TGTGCCAGCAGCGCATGGACAGGGGGGAATGAAAAACTGTTTTTT. It is translated as CASSAWTGGNEKLFF.

V is TRBV6-5 and J is TRBJ1-4; no clear D gene. The V and J ends lost 6 bases and 3 bases respectively, with 14 bases between them. The CDR3 sequence is 15 residues long. The germline CDR1 and CDR2 sequences are MNHEY and SVGAGI. The CDR3 nucleotides read TGTGCCAGCAGCCGAAGGGCCGTCCCTAATGAAAAACTGTTTTTT. It codes for CASSRRAVPNEKLFF.

The rearrangement uses TRBV7-9 and TRBJ2-7, with a weak D call TRBD1 (6 bases). The length of the CDR3 is 15 residues. V lost 5 bases to trimming and J lost 7 bases, with 21 bases between them. Germline V gene sequence: CDR1 SEHNR, CDR2 FQNEAQ (reference sequence). CDR3 loop: CASSPGDTDSGEQYF. CDR3 bases: TGTGCCAGCAGCCCCGGGGACACAGACTCAGGAGAGCAGTACTTC. Looking up the rest from reference TRBV7-9 and TRBJ2-7 gives the full variable domain: DTGVSQNPRHKITKRGQNVTFRCDPISEHNRLYWYRQTLGQGPEFLTYFQNEAQLEKSRLLSDRFSAERPKGSFSTLEIQRTEQGDSAMYLCASSPGDTDSGEQYFGPGTRLTVT.

The chain uses TRBV6-5 and TRBJ2-7; 10 bases fit TRBD1. Looked up from germline, CDR1 is MNHEY and CDR2 is SVGAGI. The CDR3 has 16 amino acids. The ends lost 2 bases at V and 6 bases at J; junction bases unmatched: 10. This chain's CDR3 is CASSYSPRQGASEQYV. The DNA for the CDR3 is TGTGCCAGCAGTTACAGTCCTCGACAGGGGGCTAGCGAGCAGTACGTC.

As DNA, the CDR3 is TGTGCCAGCAGCTCGACAGGGGTGGATGAAAAACTGTTTTTT. It is translated as CASSSTGVDEKLFF. The V gene is TRBV5-8, the J gene TRBJ1-4; TRBD1 aligns across 8 bases. Germline assignment: CDR1 SGHTS and CDR2 YDEGEE. CDR3 size: 14 residues. With 3 bases clipped from V and 6 bases from J, the junction kept 4 bases outside the gene matches. The full variable domain, completed using reference TRBV5-8 and TRBJ1-4, is EAGVTQSPTHLIKTRGQQATLRCSPISGHTSVYWYQQALGLGLQFLLWYDEGEERNRGNFPPRFSGRQFPNYSSELNVNALELEDSALYLCASSSTGVDEKLFFGSGTQLSVL.

This sequence joins TRBV11-3 and TRBJ2-6, with D perhaps TRBD1 (5 bases). Per the germline V gene, CDR1 is SGHNT and CDR2 is YENEEA. The CDR3 contains 13 residues. V was cut by 5 bases and J by 4 bases, with 6 bases left in between. CDR3 amino acids: CASSQGGANVLTF. CDR3 coding DNA: TGTGCCAGCAGCCAGGGAGGGGCCAACGTCCTGACTTTC.

This chain links TRBV28 with TRBJ1-2; the match to TRBD1 covers 8 bases. Germline CDR1 is MDHEN and CDR2 is SYDVKM. V lost 5 bases and J lost 6; bases outside the gene matches: 8. This CDR3 has 14 residues. CDR3 region: CASSPPGQGNGYTF. DNA of the CDR3: TGTGCCAGCAGTCCTCCCGGACAGGGCAATGGCTACACCTTC.

V usage is TRBV5-1 and J usage is TRBJ1-4; TRBD1 might be the D (5 bases). Deletions cut 6 bases from V and 7 bases from J, with 25 bases between. The CDR3 contains 17 residues. Per germline, CDR1 SGHRS and CDR2 YFSETQ. The CDR3 DNA is TGCGCCAGCACCCTCCGGGGGACTCCTTCGGGTGGTGAAAAACTGTTTTTT. Amino acid sequence: CASTLRGTPSGGEKLFF.

The chain recombines TRBV2 with TRBJ2-7; D is ambiguous. CDR1 and CDR2 from the germline V gene are SNHLY and FYNNEI. The CDR3 extends over 11 amino acids. Trimming removed 0 bases from V and 7 bases from J, with 4 bases in between. CDR3 protein: CASSEAREQYV. CDR3 bases: TGTGCCAGCAGTGAAGCGCGGGAGCAGTACGTC.